The present T cell receptor (beta chain) was sequenced within a study of blood T cell repertoires in COVID-19. Study-level background: Collection of acute and convalescent COVID-19 samples took place in the United States, Italy and Spain.

Enrolled during active infection, Seattle patients were then followed longitudinally. This clone showed up just once. Trimming at V came to 3 bases and at J to 3 bases, leaving 5 bases not matched to a gene. This CDR3 contains 15 residues. From germline, CDR1 is KGHSH and CDR2 LQKENI. Under the authors' procedure: Estimates of nucleated cell counts were drawn from the amplification of reference gene primers. Libraries were prepared by immunoSEQ multiplex PCR; TCRdb keeps only in-frame clonotypes and omits some of them. That table gives V, J and clone size, and the DNA gave D and trimming. This sample has some 130,000 clones, with around nine tenths found just once.

The chain couples TRBV18 to TRBJ1-2, with TRBD1 matching 9 bases. The receptor was derived from a woman in her 70s with COVID-19, enrolled during active disease. Sequenced sample: peripheral blood. This CDR3 reads CASSPGQGPDYGYTF. The CDR3 DNA sequence: TGTGCCAGCTCACCGGGACAGGGACCCGACTATGGCTACACCTTC.